These T cell receptor beta chains were read from a single sample in a study of T cells in Graves' hyperthyroidism and ophthalmopathy. TCRdb reprocessed the multiplex PCR reads via MiXCR and lists one record per CDR3 protein. The sample holds under 300,000 distinct CDR3 sequences; 13% are singletons and the top ten take approximately 8.6%. What was sequenced was blood. The receptor set was obtained from a woman aged 30 to 39 with Graves' hyperthyroidism that later progressed to Graves' ophthalmopathy. The CDR3 runs from the conserved cysteine through the conserved F or W. D genes are given only for firm matches. The size of a clone is reported for some rows only, either as once, few or many, or as a class for expanded clones.

v_call	clone_size	j_call	d_call	cdr3_aa	cdr3_nt
TRBV12-3/TRBV12-4	many	TRBJ2-3	NA	CASSRVRGVGDTQYF	TGTGCCAGCAGTAGGGTTCGCGGGGTTGGGGATACGCAGTATTTT
TRBV4-3	few	TRBJ2-5	NA	CASSQDRQYEETQYF	TGCGCCAGCAGCCAAGATCGGCAGTACGAAGAGACCCAGTACTTC
TRBV7-2	many	TRBJ2-4	NA	CASSSQGSSLAKNIQYF	TGTGCCAGCAGCTCCCAGGGGAGTTCGCTAGCCAAAAACATTCAGTACTTC
TRBV19	many	TRBJ1-2	NA	CASSIGWAGGYTF	TGTGCCAGTAGTATAGGTTGGGCAGGTGGCTACACCTTC
TRBV10-3	NA	TRBJ2-7	NA	CAISPGSLHEQYF	TGTGCCATCAGCCCGGGCAGCCTTCACGAGCAGTACTTC
TRBV9	many	TRBJ2-5	NA	CASSVGAGDIQETQYF	TGTGCCAGCAGCGTAGGCGCAGGGGACATTCAAGAGACCCAGTACTTC
TRBV4-2	many	TRBJ2-7	TRBD1	CASSQAAGQVLYEQYF	TGTGCCAGCAGCCAGGCTGCGGGACAGGTCCTCTACGAGCAGTACTTC
TRBV28	many	TRBJ2-5	TRBD2	CASYASGVQETQYF	TGTGCCAGCTACGCTAGCGGGGTTCAAGAGACCCAGTACTTC
TRBV6-1	many	TRBJ2-1	NA	CASSAEGNLGNEQFF	TGTGCCAGCAGTGCCGAGGGGAATCTGGGCAATGAGCAGTTCTTC
TRBV5-6	few	TRBJ2-2	TRBD1	CASSLGDRGGTGELFF	TGTGCCAGCAGCTTGGGGGACAGGGGAGGCACCGGGGAGCTGTTTTTT
TRBV28	many	TRBJ1-1	NA	CASSLLGRSTEAFF	TGTGCCAGCAGTTTACTGGGAAGGAGCACTGAAGCTTTCTTT
TRBV29-1	many	TRBJ1-1	NA	CSVEGLRDTEAFF	TGCAGCGTTGAAGGACTTAGGGACACTGAAGCTTTCTTT
TRBV6-1	NA	TRBJ2-1	NA	CASNQQNEQFF	TGTGCCAGCAACCAACAGAATGAGCAGTTCTTC
TRBV10-3	once	TRBJ2-7	TRBD1	CATDGQGPYEQYF	TGTGCAACTGATGGACAGGGGCCCTACGAGCAGTACTTC
TRBV20-1	many	TRBJ1-4	NA	CSARDRSRTTNEKLFF	TGCAGTGCTAGAGATAGATCTCGGACAACTAATGAAAAACTGTTTTTT
TRBV4-3	many	TRBJ2-1	NA	CASSQKIWRATANEQFF	TGCGCCAGCAGCCAAAAAATCTGGCGGGCCACGGCGAATGAGCAGTTCTTC
TRBV30	many	TRBJ2-5	NA	CAWSWEVKETQYF	TGTGCCTGGAGTTGGGAGGTGAAAGAGACCCAGTACTTC
TRBV4-3	NA	TRBJ2-7	TRBD1	CASSPEGTGAYEQYF	TGCGCCAGCAGCCCGGAGGGGACAGGGGCTTACGAGCAGTACTTC
TRBV2	many	TRBJ2-3	TRBD1	CASNRGTGKGTDTQYF	TGTGCCAGCAATAGAGGGACAGGGAAAGGCACAGATACGCAGTATTTT
TRBV3-1	many	TRBJ2-3	NA	CASSQGRQDTDTQYF	TGTGCCAGCAGCCAAGGGCGGCAGGACACAGATACGCAGTATTTT
TRBV12-3/TRBV12-4	few	TRBJ2-7	TRBD2	CASSLWTSVYEQYF	TGTGCCAGCAGTTTGTGGACTAGCGTTTACGAGCAGTACTTC
TRBV30	many	TRBJ1-1	NA	CASGRENTEAFF	TGTGCCAGCGGACGGGAGAACACTGAAGCTTTCTTT
TRBV11-2	many	TRBJ2-3	TRBD2	CASSLPMGGLTDTQYF	TGTGCCAGCAGCCTACCAATGGGAGGGCTCACAGATACGCAGTATTTT
TRBV3-1	NA	TRBJ2-1	TRBD2	CASNRAGGPLGSYNEQFF	TGTGCCAGCAACCGAGCGGGAGGGCCCCTTGGCTCCTACAATGAGCAGTTCTTC